Listed below are T cell receptor beta chains from one sample, sequenced in a study of cytomegalovirus exposure and HLA in healthy donors. Using immunoSEQ multiplex PCR, the repertoire was profiled, and TCRdb retains in-frame clones only, with some absent. The data show some 310,000 clones, with approximately 86% seen just once and over 0.9% held by the top ten. Input material: PBMCs. These receptors all stem from a man aged 30-40 years in good health and CMV-seronegative. The CDR3 runs from the conserved cysteine through the conserved F or W. Fields, in order: CDR3 protein, CDR3 DNA, V gene, D gene, clone size, J gene. A D gene is named only where the DNA matches it firmly. Not all rows give a size; the values are once, few, many and, for expanded clones, a class.

CDR3: CASSLETEGNQPQHF
DNA: TGTGCCAGCAGCTTAGAGACGGAGGGCAATCAGCCCCAGCATTTT
V: TRBV7-9
D: -
size: -
J: TRBJ1-5

CDR3: CASSNSQGTEAFF
DNA: TGTGCCAGCAGTAACAGTCAGGGCACTGAAGCTTTCTTT
V: TRBV25-1
D: -
size: -
J: TRBJ1-1

CDR3: CSVGGQMNTEAFF
DNA: TGCAGCGTGGGGGGGCAGATGAACACTGAAGCTTTCTTT
V: TRBV29-1
D: -
size: -
J: TRBJ1-1

CDR3: CASRVAGGSQETQYF
DNA: TGTGCCAGCAGGGTAGCGGGGGGGAGCCAAGAGACCCAGTACTTC
V: TRBV7-9
D: TRBD2
size: -
J: TRBJ2-5

CDR3: CATSDRAYEQYF
DNA: TGTGCCACTTCGGACAGGGCCTACGAGCAGTACTTC
V: TRBV6-6
D: TRBD1
size: -
J: TRBJ2-7

CDR3: CAWSVRRSGNTIYF
DNA: TGTGCCTGGAGTGTAAGGAGATCTGGAAACACCATATATTTT
V: TRBV30
D: -
size: -
J: TRBJ1-3

CDR3: CASGPRDRAWDSNYGYTF
DNA: TGTGCTAGTGGACCTCGAGACAGGGCATGGGATTCTAACTATGGCTACACCTTC
V: TRBV12-5
D: TRBD1
size: -
J: TRBJ1-2

CDR3: CASSLRARYEQYF
DNA: TGTGCCAGTAGTTTACGAGCGCGCTACGAGCAGTACTTC
V: TRBV19
D: -
size: -
J: TRBJ2-7

CDR3: CASSMGLTYYEQYF
DNA: TGTGCCAGTAGTATGGGCCTTACTTACTACGAGCAGTACTTC
V: TRBV19
D: -
size: few
J: TRBJ2-7

CDR3: CASSEWAPYEQYF
DNA: TGTGCCAGCAGTGAATGGGCCCCCTACGAGCAGTACTTC
V: TRBV2
D: -
size: -
J: TRBJ2-7

CDR3: CASSYEAGAGTGELFF
DNA: TGTGCCAGCAGTTACGAGGCGGGGGCGGGCACCGGGGAGCTGTTTTTT
V: TRBV6-5
D: -
size: -
J: TRBJ2-2

CDR3: CASSLGAGSYNEQFF
DNA: TGTGCCAGCAGCTTAGGGGCGGGGTCCTACAATGAGCAGTTCTTC
V: TRBV7-7
D: -
size: -
J: TRBJ2-1

CDR3: CASSPGDRGDEQYF
DNA: TGTGCCAGCAGCCCCGGAGACAGGGGGGACGAGCAGTACTTC
V: TRBV7-9
D: TRBD1
size: once
J: TRBJ2-7

CDR3: CASSLGQGALEVGAFF
DNA: TGTGCCAGCAGCTTAGGACAGGGGGCGCTTGAGGTGGGAGCTTTCTTT
V: TRBV5-6
D: TRBD1
size: once
J: TRBJ1-1

CDR3: CAWSVGTGIGYGYTF
DNA: TGTGCCTGGAGTGTCGGGACAGGGATTGGCTATGGCTACACCTTC
V: TRBV30
D: TRBD1
size: few
J: TRBJ1-2

CDR3: CASSQGPSMIDGYTF
DNA: TGTGCCAGCAGCCAAGGCCCCAGTATGATTGATGGCTACACCTTC
V: TRBV4-2
D: -
size: -
J: TRBJ1-2

CDR3: CSAHPGTGVEKLFF
DNA: TGCAGCGCACACCCCGGGACAGGGGTTGAAAAACTGTTTTTT
V: TRBV29-1
D: TRBD1
size: -
J: TRBJ1-4